This T cell receptor (beta chain) came from a study of PD-L1 blockade in urothelial cancer. The sample's time point: peripheral blood 6 weeks after treatment start. The table came from immunoSEQ multiplex PCR; TCRdb's copy has only in-frame clones and leaves some out. The sample includes approximately 110,000 clones, around 93% seen only once; the top ten take 3% to 4.5%. J gave up 1 base and V 2 bases, and 15 bases lay outside the gene matches. The CDR3 spans 19 residues. The germline CDR1 and CDR2 sequences are LGHNA and YSLEER. The TCR was taken from a man aged 55-75 years with urothelial cancer. Sample: PBMCs, taken around atezolizumab (anti-PD-L1) treatment. The chain is built from TRBV4-3 and TRBJ2-3; 7 bases fit TRBD2. The chain's CDR3 is CASSQLIREAQTRTDTQYF. The CDR3 DNA sequence: TGCGCCAGCAGCCAATTAATCCGGGAGGCCCAAACCCGCACAGATACGCAGTATTTT.